Given below is one TCR beta chain in context. The entry originates in a study of Ad26.COV2.S vaccination and SARS-CoV-2 variants. CDR1 is LGHDT, CDR2 YNNKEL, per germline (reference sequence). The CDR3 runs 15 residues. V dropped 0 bases and J dropped 1 base, with 9 bases sitting between them. Treatment denoted: about 20 received Ad26.COV2.S at low or high dose, single or two shots; about 5 received placebo; per-sample allocation not given. Sampling was performed 63 days after the first vaccine or placebo injection. Profiling relied on immunoSEQ multiplex PCR, and the TCRdb table lists in-frame clones only, not all of them. The sample records a few hundred thousand clones, approximately 89% being singletons.

The rearrangement joins TRBV3-1 (or the pseudogene TRBV3-2) to TRBJ1-2; D remains unclear. This clonotype was obtained from a person between 18 and 65 years old who received the Ad26.COV2.S COVID-19 vaccine or a placebo. Sequenced here: peripheral blood, sampled in a trial of Ad26.COV2.S vaccine versus placebo. CDR3 coding DNA: TGTGCCAGCAGCCAAGAAGAAGGAGTTAACTATGGCTACACCTTC. Translation: CASSQEEGVNYGYTF.